The 18 T cell receptor beta chains presented below share a single source sample, sequenced in a study of brain T cells in children with intractable seizures. Described time point: blood from clinic visit 5 months post-surgery; TSC patient then seizure free. Sequenced by immunoSEQ multiplex PCR; TCRdb stores in-frame clones only, minus some. The sample lists about 340,000 clones; about 94% were seen once. The sample was peripheral blood, taken 4 to 5 months after surgery. The receptors stem from a boy under two years old with tuberous sclerosis and intractable seizures.

This sequence joins TRBV7-9 and TRBJ1-6, with TRBD1 matching 7 bases. CDR1 and CDR2 (germline): SEHNR, FQNEAQ (reference sequence). CDR3 size: 15 residues. V lost 1 base to trimming and J lost 10 bases; unmatched junction nucleotides: 7. The CDR3 sequence is CASSLGGTGDSPLHF. The CDR3 nucleotides read TGTGCCAGCAGCTTAGGGGGAACAGGGGACTCACCCCTCCACTTT. Combining the CDR3 with reference TRBV7-9 and TRBJ1-6 gives the whole variable domain DTGVSQNPRHKITKRGQNVTFRCDPISEHNRLYWYRQTLGQGPEFLTYFQNEAQLEKSRLLSDRFSAERPKGSFSTLEIQRTEQGDSAMYLCASSLGGTGDSPLHFGNGTRLTVT.

A remark on this clone: Different DNA sequences within this sample yield the same CDR3. This chain uses TRBV4-1 with TRBJ1-5; the D is unclear. Looked up from germline, CDR1 is MGHRA and CDR2 is YSYEKL. The germline V and J ends were trimmed by 0 bases and 4 bases, with 4 bases remaining between them. This CDR3 spans 13 amino acids. CDR3 residues: CASSQDRNQPQHF. CDR3 coding DNA: TGCGCCAGCAGCCAAGATCGGAATCAGCCCCAGCATTTT.

CDR3 in amino acids: CASSVGLGTDTQYF. In nucleotides, the CDR3 is TGTGCCAGCAGCGTAGGATTAGGAACAGATACGCAGTATTTT. The gene calls are TRBV9 and TRBJ2-3, with no clear D. V dropped 0 bases and J dropped 3 bases, with 8 bases sitting between them. The CDR3 covers 14 residues. Germline CDR1 is SGDLS and CDR2 is YYNGEE.

The chain is built from TRBV4-1 and TRBJ1-5; D is unclear. Germline values: CDR1 MGHRA, CDR2 YSYEKL. The V and J ends lost 1 base and 3 bases respectively, with 4 bases between them. The CDR3 is 13 residues long. The CDR3 loop is CASSQGVNQPQHF. The CDR3 coding sequence is TGCGCCAGCAGCCAAGGGGTCAATCAGCCCCAGCATTTT.

J is TRBJ1-5 and V is TRBV19, with unresolved D. Germline CDR1 and CDR2: LNHDA and SQIVND (reference sequence). Trimming removed 3 bases at V and 3 bases at J, with 12 bases between. The CDR3 runs 15 residues. The CDR3 DNA sequence: TGTGCCAGTAGTATTTGGCAGGATTACAATCAGCCCCAGCATTTT. It translates to CASSIWQDYNQPQHF.

In its sample, this clone was seen a few times. The genes are TRBV27 and TRBJ1-6, with TRBD1 matching 8 bases. The CDR3 contains 15 residues. Germline CDR1 reads MNHEY; CDR2 reads SMNVEV (reference sequence). Trimming at V came to 4 bases and at J to 6 bases, leaving 5 bases not matched to a gene. DNA for the CDR3: TGTGCCAGCAGTTGGACAGGGCCTCCTAATTCACCCCTCCACTTT. Protein: CASSWTGPPNSPLHF.

CDR3 region: CASSPQAPGNTIYF. CDR3 sequence (DNA): TGTGCCAGCAGTCCACAGGCCCCCGGAAACACCATATATTTT. V gene TRBV7-9 combines with J gene TRBJ1-3, with D possibly TRBD1 on 5 matching bases. Trimming took off 6 bases at V and 4 bases at J, with 13 bases between the two ends. Germline CDR1 is SEHNR and CDR2 is FQNEAQ (reference sequence). CDR3 length: 14 residues. Full variable domain (outside the CDR3, taken from reference TRBV7-9 and TRBJ1-3): DTGVSQNPRHKITKRGQNVTFRCDPISEHNRLYWYRQTLGQGPEFLTYFQNEAQLEKSRLLSDRFSAERPKGSFSTLEIQRTEQGDSAMYLCASSPQAPGNTIYFGEGSWLTVV.

This clone showed up just once. This rearrangement joins TRBV9 to TRBJ2-2; 12 bases align to TRBD2. With 0 bases clipped from V and 3 bases from J, the junction kept 3 bases outside the gene matches. CDR3 size: 17 residues. Germline CDR1 is SGDLS and CDR2 is YYNGEE. CDR3 nucleotide sequence: TGTGCCAGCAGCGTAGGGCTAGCGGGAGGGGACACCGGGGAGCTGTTTTTT. This sequence encodes CASSVGLAGGDTGELFF.

The chain carries TRBV13 and TRBJ1-1, with D tentatively TRBD1 (5 bases). V lost 5 bases and J 3 bases, leaving 16 bases between the germline ends. Germline V gene lookup returns CDR1 PRHDT and CDR2 FYEKMQ (reference sequence). The CDR3 is made up of 15 amino acids. The chain's CDR3 is CASSLRTGPDTEAFF. For the CDR3, the DNA is TGTGCCAGCAGCCTCCGGACGGGGCCGGACACTGAAGCTTTCTTT. Based on the CDR3 plus reference TRBV13 and TRBJ1-1, the full variable domain is AAGVIQSPRHLIKEKRETATLKCYPIPRHDTVYWYQQGPGQDPQFLISFYEKMQSDKGSIPDRFSAQQFSDYHSELNMSSLELGDSALYFCASSLRTGPDTEAFFGQGTRLTVV.

This chain links TRBV24-1 with TRBJ1-1; D unresolved. This CDR3 is built from 15 residues. V lost 0 bases and J lost 6, with 13 bases in between. Germline CDR1 is KGHDR and CDR2 is SFDVKD. CDR3: CATSDLSGRSAEAFF. CDR3 coding DNA: TGTGCCACCAGTGATTTGTCCGGGAGGAGTGCTGAAGCTTTCTTT.

The chain has TRBV11-2 and TRBJ2-3; TRBD2 might be the D (6 bases). This CDR3 spans 14 amino acids. Germline CDR1 SGHAT, CDR2 FQNNGV. Trimming removed 5 bases at V and 0 bases at J, with 9 bases between. This chain's CDR3 is CASSRSGSTDTQYF. CDR3 coding DNA: TGTGCCAGCAGCCGAAGCGGGAGCACAGATACGCAGTATTTT.

This sequence joins TRBV28 and TRBJ1-2; no definite D call. Trimming stripped 3 bases from V and 8 bases from J, with 10 bases between. Germline-derived CDR1 and CDR2 are MDHEN and SYDVKM. The CDR3 has 12 residues. As DNA, the CDR3 is TGTGCCAGCAGTTTTCTGGGTTCGGGCTACACCTTC. Amino acid sequence: CASSFLGSGYTF.

In regard to this clone: This CDR3 is also generated by other DNA sequences in the sample. The V and J genes are TRBV4-1 and TRBJ2-7; TRBD2 aligns across 12 bases. The CDR3 totals 15 residues. J gave up 4 bases and V 2 bases, and 3 bases lay outside the gene matches. Germline CDR1 MGHRA, CDR2 YSYEKL. CDR3 residues: CASSQPTSGSYEQYF. The CDR3 DNA reads as TGCGCCAGCAGCCAACCGACTAGCGGGAGTTACGAGCAGTACTTC.

The chain employs TRBV29-1 and TRBJ1-1; tentative D call: TRBD1 (6 bases). The ends were cut back, 2 bases at V and 3 bases at J, with 16 bases in the middle. The germline gives CDR1 SQVTM, CDR2 ANQGSEA. The CDR3 extends over 15 amino acids. CDR3 coding DNA: TGCAGCGTTGAACGCCTACAGGGCCGGGACACTGAAGCTTTCTTT. Amino acids: CSVERLQGRDTEAFF.

This sequence joins TRBV9 and TRBJ2-7; D is undetermined. CDR3 length: 12 amino acids. CDR1 is SGDLS, CDR2 YYNGEE, per germline. Trimming removed 0 bases from V and 7 bases from J, with 8 bases in between. CDR3 loop: CASSVAGREQYF. As DNA, the CDR3 is TGTGCCAGCAGCGTAGCCGGTCGGGAGCAGTACTTC.

The rearrangement links TRBV18 to TRBJ1-2, with 9 bases matching TRBD1. V dropped 0 bases and J dropped 6; count of bases not matched to a gene: 5. The length of the CDR3 is 15 residues. Germline V CDR1 and CDR2: KGHSH, LQKENI. CDR3: CASSPPDRGRNGYTF. In DNA form, the CDR3 reads TGTGCCAGCTCACCACCGGACAGGGGTCGAAATGGCTACACCTTC.

The CDR3 sequence is CASSMTSGSYEQYF. CDR3 DNA sequence: TGTGCCAGTAGTATGACTAGCGGGAGCTACGAGCAGTACTTC. This chain links TRBV19 with TRBJ2-7; 12 bases line up with TRBD2. CDR3 length equals 14 residues. The J segment lost 3 bases and the V segment lost 3 bases, leaving 0 bases of the junction unmatched. Germline values: CDR1 LNHDA, CDR2 SQIVND (reference sequence).

The J gene is TRBJ2-1, the V gene TRBV7-3, with 7 positions matching TRBD2. The CDR3 is 19 residues long. Germline CDR1 and CDR2: SGHTA and FQGTGA. Trimming at V came to 5 bases and at J to 2 bases, leaving 18 bases not matched to a gene. The CDR3 loop is CASSLLPTTAGAPYNEQFF. As DNA, the CDR3 is TGTGCCAGCAGCCTACTCCCGACGACGGCGGGAGCCCCCTACAATGAGCAGTTCTTC. Using reference TRBV7-3 and TRBJ2-1 for the parts outside the CDR3, the full variable domain is GAGVSQTPSNKVTEKGKYVELRCDPISGHTALYWYRQSLGQGPEFLIYFQGTGAADDSGLPNDRFFAVRPEGSVSTLKIQRTERGDSAVYLCASSLLPTTAGAPYNEQFFGPGTRLTVL.